This TCR beta chain was sequenced during a study of cytomegalovirus exposure and HLA in healthy donors. Findings and limits, study-wide: Many donors carried some public TCRs, although rarity characterized most TCR sequences.

As to this clone: Its antigen is still unknown.

This CDR3 is 13 amino acids long. Germline V gene sequence: CDR1 SGHAT, CDR2 FQDESV (reference sequence). Trimming removed 5 bases at V and 8 bases at J, with 13 bases between. Vbeta (60) and Jbeta (13) primers were used in the PCR. The table came from immunoSEQ multiplex PCR; TCRdb's copy has only in-frame clones and leaves some out. The sample gives about 210,000 clones, roughly 79% of which show up once; about 2% is in the top ten. The source of this sequence is a male donor in good health and CMV-seronegative. Material: PBMCs. The chain combines TRBV11-1 with TRBJ2-1; a weak D match, TRBD2 (5 bases). The CDR3 coding sequence is TGTGCCAGCAGCCCCGGGGAAGGCTATGAGCAGTTCTTC. Translating gives CASSPGEGYEQFF.